Given below is one TCR beta chain in context. The target antigen is unknown. The CDR3 has 12 amino acids. Germline CDR1 LNHDA, CDR2 SQIVND (reference sequence). Trimming left V 7 bases short and J 7 bases short, with 10 bases between. The data belong to a study of OX40 agonist ivuxolimab in advanced cancers. Findings and caveats of the study: At doses 0.1 to 3.0 mg/kg, CD4+ and CD8+ clones expanded.

Generated by immunoSEQ multiplex PCR, the TCRdb table keeps only in-frame clones and is missing some. The top ten clones hold 0.25% to 0.35% of a sample with more than 80,000 clones, roughly nine tenths of them seen once. V and J are TRBV19 and TRBJ2-2, with a possible D match to TRBD1 (6 bases). The receptor was isolated from an adult with an advanced solid tumor such as melanoma, head and neck, liver or kidney cancer. This sample comprised CD4+ or CD8+ T cells sorted from blood, obtained in a trial of the OX40 agonist ivuxolimab. The CDR3 protein is CASTQGVGELFF. CDR3 DNA sequence: TGTGCCAGTACACAGGGTGTCGGGGAGCTGTTTTTT.